The T cell receptor (beta chain) under discussion was sequenced for a study of beta chain features in type 1 diabetes. Overall study results and limits: Within each of all four CD4+ subsets, Type 1 diabetes patients had TCRB CDR3s that were moderately but significantly shorter.

Comment on this clone: The target antigen is unknown.

There are 14 residues in the CDR3. Germline V CDR1 and CDR2: SGHRS, YFSETQ. The ends lost 4 bases at V and 6 bases at J; junction bases unmatched: 3. Sequenced material consisted of expressed TCRB transcripts (all of the isolated RNA was reverse transcribed). TCRdb's copy holds only in-frame clones and misses some; the assay was immunoSEQ multiplex PCR. Of some 700,000 clones in the sample, 13% were seen once. Blood was collected once per donor into heparin, averaging around 120 mL. Sample: naive CD4+ T cells from blood. The rearrangement links TRBV5-1 to TRBJ1-4; 10 bases are a match to TRBD1. The TCR was taken from a man younger than 35 with type 1 diabetes. DNA for the CDR3: TGCGCCAGCAGCCCGGGGACAGGGGATGAAAAACTGTTTTTT. It translates to CASSPGTGDEKLFF.